This passage covers 19 T cell receptor beta chains from one sample sequenced in a study of T cell repertoires in cytomegalovirus infection. Their antigen targets remain unknown. TCRdb reprocessed the reads via MiXCR and lists one record per CDR3 protein. This table holds about 340,000 distinct CDR3 sequences, just under 30% found once. Sequences were derived from cultured PBMCs, sampled from culture after CMV antigen stimulation. These receptors came from a human donor in good health (CMV status not recorded). Some clones in this sample may be carry-over from other donors' samples.

The table lists this clonotype with a few counts. Just one base apart from a much larger clone, this may be a read error. The chain employs TRBV7-9 and TRBJ2-7; the match to TRBD1 covers 8 bases. Germline V gene lookup returns CDR1 SEHNR and CDR2 FQNEAQ (reference sequence). After removal of 1 base from V and 6 bases from J, the junction contained 5 bases not matched to a gene. This CDR3 is 14 amino acids long. The CDR3 is CASSLGSGGPEQYF. As DNA, the CDR3 is TGTGCCAGCAGCTTAGGATCAGGGGGCCCCGAGCAGTACTTC.

This clonotype was picked up a small number of times. This rearrangement joins TRBV6-6 to TRBJ1-5, with TRBD1 identical over 9 bases. V lost 5 bases, J lost 5 bases, and 7 bases stayed unmatched. CDR3 length equals 15 residues. Germline V lookup: CDR1 MNHNY, CDR2 SVGAGI (reference sequence). This CDR3 is CASSHPTGGDQPQHF. The CDR3 DNA sequence: TGTGCCAGCAGTCACCCGACAGGGGGAGATCAGCCCCAGCATTTT.

This clonotype was found many times. The V gene is TRBV7-2, the J gene TRBJ2-5, with unresolved D. Germline values: CDR1 SGHTA, CDR2 FQGNSA. Between the trimmed V and J ends, which lost 8 bases and 7 bases, there was a span of 17 bases. CDR3 size: 13 residues. CDR3 region: CASGPGGSWTQYF. The CDR3 bases are TGTGCCAGCGGACCGGGTGGATCCTGGACCCAGTACTTC.

The V gene is TRBV27, the J gene TRBJ2-1; D remains unclear. This CDR3 is 15 amino acids long. Trimming cost V 0 bases and J 2 bases, with 8 bases left between them. In germline, CDR1 is MNHEY, CDR2 SMNVEV (reference sequence). This chain's CDR3 is CASSLSRQAYNEQFF. CDR3 nucleotides: TGTGCCAGCAGTTTATCGAGGCAAGCCTACAATGAGCAGTTCTTC.

This clonotype was seen ten or more times. The DNA of the CDR3 is TGTGCCAGCAGCTTAGCTTTTCCAGGCGGAACCGGGGAGCTGTTTTTT. Its translation: CASSLAFPGGTGELFF. The chain has TRBV7-8 and TRBJ2-2; D is unclear. CDR1 is SGHVS, CDR2 FQNEAQ, per germline. V lost 0 bases to trimming and J lost 5 bases, with 13 bases between them. The CDR3 has 16 amino acids.

V is TRBV7-9 and J is TRBJ2-2, with D perhaps TRBD2 (5 bases). This CDR3 region has 16 residues. Germline V lookup: CDR1 SEHNR, CDR2 FQNEAQ (reference sequence). The V gene lost 5 bases and the J gene lost 5 bases, with 18 bases spanning the gap. The CDR3 protein is CASSLGQLELTGELFF. The DNA for the CDR3 is TGTGCCAGCAGCCTGGGCCAACTAGAATTAACCGGGGAGCTGTTTTTT. Complete variable domain (other parts from reference TRBV7-9 and TRBJ2-2): DTGVSQNPRHKITKRGQNVTFRCDPISEHNRLYWYRQTLGQGPEFLTYFQNEAQLEKSRLLSDRFSAERPKGSFSTLEIQRTEQGDSAMYLCASSLGQLELTGELFFGEGSRLTVL.

This chain connects TRBV11-2 to TRBJ2-5, with TRBD2 matching over 11 bases. The germline V gene encodes CDR1 SGHAT and CDR2 FQNNGV. The ends lost 3 bases at V and 4 bases at J; junction bases unmatched: 4. The CDR3 has 15 amino acids. CDR3 in amino acids: CASSFPTSGVETQYF. CDR3 nucleotide sequence: TGTGCCAGCAGCTTCCCGACTAGCGGGGTAGAGACCCAGTACTTC. Drawing the rest from reference TRBV11-2 and TRBJ2-5, the complete variable domain is EAGVAQSPRYKIIEKRQSVAFWCNPISGHATLYWYQQILGQGPKLLIQFQNNGVVDDSQLPKDRFSAERLKGVDSTLKIQPAKLEDSAVYLCASSFPTSGVETQYFGPGTRLLVL.

Here the CDR3 DNA reads TGCGCCAGCACCCCGGGACAGGGGGCCAAAGAAAGCTACGAGCAGTACTTC. It is translated as CASTPGQGAKESYEQYF. V is TRBV10-2 and J is TRBJ2-7; 12 nucleotides match TRBD1. Germline loops: CDR1 WSHSY, CDR2 SAAADI. The J segment lost 3 bases and the V segment lost 7 bases, leaving 13 bases of the junction unmatched. The CDR3 covers 17 residues.

The rearrangement uses TRBV7-2 and TRBJ2-3; 7 bases agree with TRBD2. With 4 bases clipped from V and 6 bases from J, the junction kept 7 bases outside the gene matches. Germline CDR1 SGHTA, CDR2 FQGNSA. The CDR3 spans 14 residues. The CDR3 region has the DNA TGTGCCAGCAGCTCGGAACTAGCGCCCGATACGCAGTATTTT. Translation gives CASSSELAPDTQYF.

At least ten counts were recorded for this clonotype. This chain uses TRBV7-9 with TRBJ2-1, with 8 nucleotides matching TRBD1. The CDR3 runs 14 residues. CDR1 is SEHNR and CDR2 is FQNEAQ in the germline V gene (reference sequence). Trimming removed 5 bases from V and 6 bases from J; junction bases left unmatched: 6. The CDR3 region has the DNA TGTGCCAGCAGCCCGTGGGGACAGGTCAATGAGCAGTTCTTC. This encodes CASSPWGQVNEQFF.

V gene TRBV27 combines with J gene TRBJ1-2; 7 nucleotides agree with TRBD1. CDR3 length: 14 amino acids. The germline V gene encodes CDR1 MNHEY and CDR2 SMNVEV (reference sequence). The V gene end was trimmed by 7 bases and the J gene end by 6 bases; junction bases not matched to a gene: 11. Here the CDR3 reads CASKHQGGKDGYTF. In DNA, the CDR3 is TGTGCCAGCAAACATCAGGGGGGAAAGGATGGCTACACCTTC.

This clonotype was found a few times. This chain joins TRBV12-3 or TRBV12-4 and TRBJ1-1; no clear D gene. The length of the CDR3 is 16 residues. V lost 6 bases, J lost 1 base, and 18 bases lay in between. CDR3 in DNA: TGTGCCAGCAGCCCCTCGGGAGCTGTAGGGAACACTGAAGCTTTCTTT. This encodes CASSPSGAVGNTEAFF.

The J gene is TRBJ1-1, the V gene TRBV5-1; D not resolved. Looked up from germline, CDR1 is SGHRS and CDR2 is YFSETQ. The CDR3 length is 14 residues. Trimming took 0 bases from V and 1 from J, leaving 7 bases between them. CDR3 region: CASSLVSKNTEAFF. The CDR3 DNA is TGCGCCAGCAGCTTGGTTAGTAAGAACACTGAAGCTTTCTTT. Full variable domain (rest looked up from reference TRBV5-1 and TRBJ1-1): KAGVTQTPRYLIKTRGQQVTLSCSPISGHRSVSWYQQTPGQGLQFLFEYFSETQRNKGNFPGRFSGRQFSNSRSEMNVSTLELGDSALYLCASSLVSKNTEAFFGQGTRLTVV.

This rearrangement joins TRBV12-3 or TRBV12-4 to TRBJ1-2; D is possibly TRBD1 (6 bases). There are 17 residues in the CDR3. With 7 bases removed from V and 3 bases from J, the gap between germline ends came to 24 bases. CDR3 bases: TGTGCCAGCACCCAAGGGGGTAGGGCAGGGAAGGACTATGGCTACACCTTC. It is translated as CASTQGGRAGKDYGYTF.

The rearrangement joins TRBV2 to TRBJ2-2; D is unresolved. This CDR3 is built from 14 residues. Looked up from germline, CDR1 is SNHLY and CDR2 is FYNNEI. V was clipped by 6 bases and J by 0 bases, with 8 bases between them. CDR3 in DNA: TGTGCCAGCAGGGCAGACCCGAACACCGGGGAGCTGTTTTTT. Residues: CASRADPNTGELFF.

The chain joins TRBV11-2 to TRBJ1-6; no definite D call. This CDR3 contains 19 residues. The germline gives CDR1 SGHAT, CDR2 FQNNGV. V dropped 1 base and J dropped 0 bases, with 16 bases sitting between them. Written as DNA, the CDR3 is TGTGCCAGCAGCTTAGTTCTTCCGGGCAGTCTCTCCTATAATTCACCCCTCCACTTT. This encodes CASSLVLPGSLSYNSPLHF. The variable domain in full, completed from reference TRBV11-2 and TRBJ1-6, reads EAGVAQSPRYKIIEKRQSVAFWCNPISGHATLYWYQQILGQGPKLLIQFQNNGVVDDSQLPKDRFSAERLKGVDSTLKIQPAKLEDSAVYLCASSLVLPGSLSYNSPLHFGNGTRLTVT.

This clonotype was detected many times. This chain uses TRBV7-9 with TRBJ1-3, with D unclear. Germline CDR1 and CDR2: SEHNR and FQNEAQ (reference sequence). The length of the CDR3 is 14 residues. Trimming cost V 5 bases and J 2 bases, with 10 bases left between them. The CDR3 DNA sequence: TGTGCCAGCAGCCTCCCGGGCGCTGGAAACACCATATATTTT. It encodes CASSLPGAGNTIYF.

This clonotype has more than one count but fewer than ten. The chain combines TRBV6-5 with TRBJ2-3; the D gene is possibly TRBD2 (7 bases). CDR1 and CDR2 (germline): MNHEY, SVGAGI. CDR3 length equals 15 residues. V lost 2 bases to trimming and J lost 2 bases, with 11 bases between them. The CDR3 loop is CASSYGAGATDTQYF. The CDR3 DNA sequence: TGTGCCAGCAGTTACGGGGCGGGGGCCACAGATACGCAGTATTTT.

V and J are TRBV7-2 and TRBJ1-1, with no clear D. V was trimmed by 4 bases and J by 3 bases, leaving 6 bases between them. Germline V lookup: CDR1 SGHTA, CDR2 FQGNSA. This CDR3 contains 12 residues. The CDR3 reads CASSYKYTEAFF. CDR3 coding DNA: TGTGCCAGCAGCTATAAGTACACTGAAGCTTTCTTT.